This TCR beta chain was retrieved from a study of cytomegalovirus exposure and HLA in healthy donors. The CDR3 is made up of 14 amino acids. V gave up 0 bases and J gave up 5 bases, with 7 bases separating them. CDR1 LNHNV and CDR2 YYDKDF come from the germline V gene (reference sequence). The PCR had 60 Vbeta and 13 Jbeta primers. Method: immunoSEQ multiplex PCR; TCRdb's copy keeps in-frame clones and lacks some. The data show nearly 200,000 clones, 87% seen once. The clonotype was recovered from a man aged 25 to 45 in good health and CMV-seronegative. The sequencing input was PBMCs. The V and J genes are TRBV15 and TRBJ2-2; D unclear. The CDR3 reads CATSRDVTTGELFF. DNA of the CDR3: TGTGCCACCAGCAGAGACGTCACTACCGGGGAGCTGTTTTTT.